A selection of T cell receptor beta chains follows, all from one sample in a study of shared clonotypes between healthy human individuals. TCRdb's copy holds only in-frame clones and misses some; the assay was immunoSEQ multiplex PCR. The data hold 450,000 to 500,000 clones, with 65% to 85% observed a single time. The sample consisted of PBMCs. Receptor source: a woman between 40 and 55 years old in good health. Some clones in this sample may be carry-over from other donors' samples. Both conserved end residues are trimmed from each CDR3.

ASSYRDSEEF | TRBJ2-1 | TRBV5-6
ASSIGPNTDTQY | TRBJ2-3 | TRBV19
ASSPRTGGRYGYT | TRBJ1-2 | TRBV11-3
AWSPKGVRNQPQH | TRBJ1-5 | TRBV30
ASSFTPGQEETQY | TRBJ2-5 | TRBV5-1
ASSTGLAGQETQY | TRBJ2-5 | TRBV11-2
ASSALGGFYEQY | TRBJ2-7 | TRBV5-5
ASSLSGYGYT | TRBJ1-2 | TRBV28
ASTGSSATSSYEQY | TRBJ2-7 | TRBV28
ASRPNGPSNQPQH | TRBJ1-5 | TRBV6-5
ASSFSSARVAGPYEQY | TRBJ2-7 | TRBV5-1
ASSEAGTATYEQY | TRBJ2-7 | TRBV6-1
ASSLVGLVETQY | TRBJ2-5 | TRBV11-2
ASSLGTGGSGANVLT | TRBJ2-6 | TRBV28
ASTSQGQTYEQY | TRBJ2-7 | TRBV6-1
ASSAYDQPQH | TRBJ1-5 | TRBV19
ASISGTNYGYT | TRBJ1-2 | TRBV28
ASSRGTLNTGELF | TRBJ2-2 | TRBV6-5
ASSPLNGGYT | TRBJ1-2 | TRBV18
ASSQSGGSYNEQF | TRBJ2-1 | TRBV9
ASRQTAFYEQY | TRBJ2-7 | TRBV28
ASSERLAPSETQY | TRBJ2-5 | TRBV28
ASSTGAGNTIY | TRBJ1-3 | TRBV19
ASSLVREGQSEQF | TRBJ2-1 | TRBV5-1
ASSRGVAGYNEQF | TRBJ2-1 | TRBV7-8
ASSVGLAGVGETQY | TRBJ2-5 | TRBV9
SAVHRETQY | TRBJ2-5 | TRBV20-1
AWSVTVWSEKLF | TRBJ1-4 | TRBV30
SVTWSYNEQF | TRBJ2-1 | TRBV29-1